This T cell receptor beta chain was captured in a study of blood T cells in healthy people across ages. As for the study in general: For every two T cells, template switching captured about one barcoded beta molecule.

The second PCR ran roughly 6 to 11 cycles with a sample-barcoded 5' primer and J-beta primers. CDR3-containing paired-end reads numbering at least 2.5 million came from each sample. A single record per CDR3 protein comes from TCRdb applying MiXCR to the 5' RACE reads. The sample shows hundreds of thousands of distinct CDR3 sequences, around 48% of them seen only once. Study results and caveats: TCR beta diversity, measured per million T cells, fell in a roughly linear way with age.

Germline values: CDR1 DFQATT, CDR2 SNEGSKA (reference sequence). V shed 0 bases, J shed 4 bases, and the junction held 4 bases outside the gene matches. This CDR3 contains 16 residues. For this clonotype: Antigen specificity is unknown.

The source material was blood. The chain uses TRBV20-1 and TRBJ2-1, with 12 bases identical to TRBD2. This clonotype was obtained from a woman aged 60-70 years in good health. CDR3 in DNA: TGCAGTGCTAGAGATCAACTAGCGGGAGGTTACAATGAGCAGTTCTTC. Translated, it gives CSARDQLAGGYNEQFF.